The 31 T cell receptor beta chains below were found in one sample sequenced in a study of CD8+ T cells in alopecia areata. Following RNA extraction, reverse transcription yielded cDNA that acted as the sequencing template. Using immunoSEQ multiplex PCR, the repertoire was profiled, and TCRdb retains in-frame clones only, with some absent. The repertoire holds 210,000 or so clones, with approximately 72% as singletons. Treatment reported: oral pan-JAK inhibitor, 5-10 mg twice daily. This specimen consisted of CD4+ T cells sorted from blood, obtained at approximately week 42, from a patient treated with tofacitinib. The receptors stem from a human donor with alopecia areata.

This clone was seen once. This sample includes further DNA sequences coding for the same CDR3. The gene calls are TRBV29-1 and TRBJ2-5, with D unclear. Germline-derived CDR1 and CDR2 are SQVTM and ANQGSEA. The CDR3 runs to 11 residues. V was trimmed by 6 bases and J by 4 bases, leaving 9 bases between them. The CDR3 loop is CSVVAGETQYF. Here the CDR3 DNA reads TGCAGCGTAGTAGCCGGAGAGACCCAGTACTTC. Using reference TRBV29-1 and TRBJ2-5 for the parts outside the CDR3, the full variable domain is SAVISQKPSRDICQRGTSLTIQCQVDSQVTMMFWYRQQPGQSLTLIATANQGSEATYESGFVIDKFPISRPNLTFSTLTVSNMSPEDSSIYLCSVVAGETQYFGPGTRLLVL.

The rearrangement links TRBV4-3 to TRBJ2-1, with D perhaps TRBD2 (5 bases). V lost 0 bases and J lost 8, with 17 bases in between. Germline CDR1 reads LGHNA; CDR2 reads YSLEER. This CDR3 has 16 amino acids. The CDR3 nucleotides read TGCGCCAGCAGCCAAGATTCGGCGGGCCTCTTTGATGAGCAGTTCTTC. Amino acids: CASSQDSAGLFDEQFF.

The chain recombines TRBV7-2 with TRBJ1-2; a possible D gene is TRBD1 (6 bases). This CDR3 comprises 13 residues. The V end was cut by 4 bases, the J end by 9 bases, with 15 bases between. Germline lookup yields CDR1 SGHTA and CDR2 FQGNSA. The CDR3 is CASSSPEGGRYTF. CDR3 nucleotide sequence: TGTGCCAGCAGCTCCCCGGAGGGGGGGCGCTACACCTTC. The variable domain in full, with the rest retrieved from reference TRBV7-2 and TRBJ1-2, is GAGVSQSPSNKVTEKGKDVELRCDPISGHTALYWYRQSLGQGLEFLIYFQGNSAPDKSGLPSDRFSAERTGGSVSTLTIQRTQQEDSAVYLCASSSPEGGRYTFGSGTRLTVV.

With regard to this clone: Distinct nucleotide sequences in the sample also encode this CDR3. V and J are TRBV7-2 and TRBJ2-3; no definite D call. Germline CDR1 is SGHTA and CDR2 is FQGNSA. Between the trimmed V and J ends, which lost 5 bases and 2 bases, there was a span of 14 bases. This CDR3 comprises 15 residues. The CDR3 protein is CASSPRLANTDTQYF. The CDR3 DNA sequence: TGTGCCAGCAGCCCTCGCCTCGCGAACACAGATACGCAGTATTTT. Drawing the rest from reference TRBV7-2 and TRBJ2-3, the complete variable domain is GAGVSQSPSNKVTEKGKDVELRCDPISGHTALYWYRQSLGQGLEFLIYFQGNSAPDKSGLPSDRFSAERTGGSVSTLTIQRTQQEDSAVYLCASSPRLANTDTQYFGPGTRLTVL.

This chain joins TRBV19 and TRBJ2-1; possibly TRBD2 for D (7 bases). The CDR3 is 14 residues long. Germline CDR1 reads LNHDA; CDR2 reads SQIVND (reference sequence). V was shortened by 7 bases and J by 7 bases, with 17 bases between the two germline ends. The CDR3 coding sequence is TGTGCCAGTAATCCCGGGGGGCCGTCAAATGAGCAGTTCTTC. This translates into CASNPGGPSNEQFF.

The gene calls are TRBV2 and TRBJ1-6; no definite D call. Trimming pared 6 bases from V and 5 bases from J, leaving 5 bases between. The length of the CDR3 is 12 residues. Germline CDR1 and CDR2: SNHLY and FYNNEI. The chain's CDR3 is CASSLDNSPLHF. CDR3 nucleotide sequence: TGTGCCAGCAGCCTGGATAATTCACCCCTCCACTTT. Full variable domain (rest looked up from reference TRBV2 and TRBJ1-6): EPEVTQTPSHQVTQMGQEVILRCVPISNHLYFYWYRQILGQKVEFLVSFYNNEISEKSEIFDDQFSVERPDGSNFTLKIRSTKLEDSAMYFCASSLDNSPLHFGNGTRLTVT.

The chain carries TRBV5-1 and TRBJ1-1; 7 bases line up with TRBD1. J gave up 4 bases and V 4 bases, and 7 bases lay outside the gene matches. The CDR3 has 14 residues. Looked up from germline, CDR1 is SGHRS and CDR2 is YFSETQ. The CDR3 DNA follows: TGCGCCAGCAGCGGGCTCGGGACAGCCACTGAAGCTTTCTTT. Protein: CASSGLGTATEAFF. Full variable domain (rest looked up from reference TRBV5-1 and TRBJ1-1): KAGVTQTPRYLIKTRGQQVTLSCSPISGHRSVSWYQQTPGQGLQFLFEYFSETQRNKGNFPGRFSGRQFSNSRSEMNVSTLELGDSALYLCASSGLGTATEAFFGQGTRLTVV.

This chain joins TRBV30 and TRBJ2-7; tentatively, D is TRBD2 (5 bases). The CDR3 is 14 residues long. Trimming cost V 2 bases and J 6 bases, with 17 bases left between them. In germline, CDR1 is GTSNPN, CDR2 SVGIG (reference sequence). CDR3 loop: CAWSLNLKLGEQYF. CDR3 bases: TGTGCCTGGAGTCTGAACCTAAAACTAGGCGAGCAGTACTTC. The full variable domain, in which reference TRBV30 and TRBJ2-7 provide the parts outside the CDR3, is SQTIHQWPATLVQPVGSPLSLECTVEGTSNPNLYWYRQAAGRGLQLLFYSVGIGQISSEVPQNLSASRPQDRQFILSSKKLLLSDSGFYLCAWSLNLKLGEQYFGPGTRLTVT.

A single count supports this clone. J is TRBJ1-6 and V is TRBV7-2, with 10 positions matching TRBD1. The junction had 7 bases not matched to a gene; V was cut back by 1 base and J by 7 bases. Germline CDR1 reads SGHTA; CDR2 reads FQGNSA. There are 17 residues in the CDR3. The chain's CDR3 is CASSLGGWDRGNSPLHF. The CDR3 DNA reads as TGTGCCAGCAGCTTAGGAGGGTGGGACAGGGGCAATTCACCCCTCCACTTT.

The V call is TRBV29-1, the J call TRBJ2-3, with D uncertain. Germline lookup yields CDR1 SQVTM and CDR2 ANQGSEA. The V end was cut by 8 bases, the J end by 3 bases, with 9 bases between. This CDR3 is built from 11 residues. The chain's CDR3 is CSPAETDTQYF. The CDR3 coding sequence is TGCAGCCCTGCGGAGACAGATACGCAGTATTTT.

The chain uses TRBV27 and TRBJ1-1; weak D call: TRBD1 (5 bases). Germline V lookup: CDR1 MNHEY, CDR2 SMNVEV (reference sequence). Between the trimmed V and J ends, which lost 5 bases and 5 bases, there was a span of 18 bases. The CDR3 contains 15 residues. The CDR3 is CASSGGSQGRTEAFF. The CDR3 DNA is TGTGCCAGCAGTGGGGGGAGTCAGGGTAGGACTGAAGCTTTCTTT.

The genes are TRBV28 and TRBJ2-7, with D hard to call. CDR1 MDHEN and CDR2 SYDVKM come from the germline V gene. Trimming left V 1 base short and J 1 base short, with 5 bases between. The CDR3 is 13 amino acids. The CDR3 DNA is TGTGCCAGCAGTTTATATCAGTCCTACGAGCAGTACTTC. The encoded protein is CASSLYQSYEQYF.

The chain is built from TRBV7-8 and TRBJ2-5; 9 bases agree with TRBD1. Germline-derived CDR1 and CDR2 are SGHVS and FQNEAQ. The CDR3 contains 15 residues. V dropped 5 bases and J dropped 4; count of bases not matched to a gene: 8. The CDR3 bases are TGTGCCAGCAGCCGTGGGACAGGGACGGGAGAGACCCAGTACTTC. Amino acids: CASSRGTGTGETQYF.

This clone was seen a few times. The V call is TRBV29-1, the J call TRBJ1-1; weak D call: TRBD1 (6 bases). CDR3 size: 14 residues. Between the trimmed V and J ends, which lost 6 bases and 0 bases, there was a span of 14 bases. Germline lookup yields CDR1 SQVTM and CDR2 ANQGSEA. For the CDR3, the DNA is TGCAGCGTCGGAGAACGGACAGTGAACACTGAAGCTTTCTTT. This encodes CSVGERTVNTEAFF.

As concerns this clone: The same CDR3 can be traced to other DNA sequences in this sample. DNA of the CDR3: TGTGCCTGGAGTGGACAGGGGAATCAGCCCCAGCATTTT. Translation gives CAWSGQGNQPQHF. The chain joins TRBV30 to TRBJ1-5; 8 bases are shared with TRBD1. Trimming cost V 1 base and J 4 bases; bases outside gene matches: 0. CDR1 and CDR2 from the germline V gene are GTSNPN and SVGIG (reference sequence). The CDR3 loop spans 13 amino acids.

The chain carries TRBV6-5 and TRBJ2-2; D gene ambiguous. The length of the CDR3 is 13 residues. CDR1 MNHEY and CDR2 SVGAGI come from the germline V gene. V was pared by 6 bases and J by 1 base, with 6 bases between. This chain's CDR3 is CASRGLNTGELFF. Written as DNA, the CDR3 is TGTGCCAGCAGGGGCCTGAACACCGGGGAGCTGTTTTTT.

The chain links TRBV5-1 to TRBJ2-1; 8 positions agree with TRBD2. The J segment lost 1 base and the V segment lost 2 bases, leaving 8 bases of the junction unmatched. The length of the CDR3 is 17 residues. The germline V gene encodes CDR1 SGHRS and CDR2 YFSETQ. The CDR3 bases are TGCGCCAGCAGCTTCTCCGGCGGGGGGAGTTCCTACAATGAGCAGTTCTTC. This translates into CASSFSGGGSSYNEQFF.

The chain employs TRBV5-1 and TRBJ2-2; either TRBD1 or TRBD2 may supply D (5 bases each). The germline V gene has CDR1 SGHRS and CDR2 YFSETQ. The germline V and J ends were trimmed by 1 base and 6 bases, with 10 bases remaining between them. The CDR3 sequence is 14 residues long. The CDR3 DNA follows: TGCGCCAGCAGCTTGTTTGGGGGATCCGGGGAGCTGTTTTTT. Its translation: CASSLFGGSGELFF.

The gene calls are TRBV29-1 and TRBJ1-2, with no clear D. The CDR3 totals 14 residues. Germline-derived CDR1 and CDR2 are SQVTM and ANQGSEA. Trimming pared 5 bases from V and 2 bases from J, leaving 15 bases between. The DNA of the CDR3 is TGCAGCGTTAACCTTCCGGGTCCCAACTATGGCTACACCTTC. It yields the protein CSVNLPGPNYGYTF.

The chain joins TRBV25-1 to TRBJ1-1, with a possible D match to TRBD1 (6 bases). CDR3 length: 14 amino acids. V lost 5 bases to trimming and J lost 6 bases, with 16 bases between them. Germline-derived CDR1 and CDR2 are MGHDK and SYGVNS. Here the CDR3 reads CASSSMQPGAEAFF. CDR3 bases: TGTGCCAGCAGTTCGATGCAGCCAGGGGCTGAAGCTTTCTTT. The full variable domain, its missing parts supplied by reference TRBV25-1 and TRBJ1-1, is EADIYQTPRYLVIGTGKKITLECSQTMGHDKMYWYQQDPGMELHLIHYSYGVNSTEKGDLSSESTVSRIRTEHFPLTLESARPSHTSQYLCASSSMQPGAEAFFGQGTRLTVV.

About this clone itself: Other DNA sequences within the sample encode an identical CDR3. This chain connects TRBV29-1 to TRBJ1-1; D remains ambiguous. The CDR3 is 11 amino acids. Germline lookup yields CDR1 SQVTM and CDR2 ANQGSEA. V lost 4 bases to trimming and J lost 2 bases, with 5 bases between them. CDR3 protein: CSVVRNTEAFF. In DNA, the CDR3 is TGCAGCGTTGTTCGTAACACTGAAGCTTTCTTT.

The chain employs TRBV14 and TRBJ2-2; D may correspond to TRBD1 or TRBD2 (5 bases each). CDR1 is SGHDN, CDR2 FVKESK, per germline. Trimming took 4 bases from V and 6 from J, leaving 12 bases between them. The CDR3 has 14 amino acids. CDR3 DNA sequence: TGTGCCAGCAGCCCAACGAGGGGTTCCGGGGAGCTGTTTTTT. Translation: CASSPTRGSGELFF.

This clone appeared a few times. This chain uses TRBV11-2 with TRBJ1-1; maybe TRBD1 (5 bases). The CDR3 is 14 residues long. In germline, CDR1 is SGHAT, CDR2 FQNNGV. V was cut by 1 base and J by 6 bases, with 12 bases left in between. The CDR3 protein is CASSLGFQGSEAFF. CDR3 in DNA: TGTGCCAGCAGCTTAGGGTTTCAGGGCTCTGAAGCTTTCTTT.

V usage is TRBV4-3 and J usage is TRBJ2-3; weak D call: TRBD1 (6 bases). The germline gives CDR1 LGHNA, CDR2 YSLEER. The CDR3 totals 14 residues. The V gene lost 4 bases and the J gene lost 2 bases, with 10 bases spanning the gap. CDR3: CASSRGQSTDTQYF. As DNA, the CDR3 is TGCGCCAGCAGCCGAGGACAGTCCACAGATACGCAGTATTTT.

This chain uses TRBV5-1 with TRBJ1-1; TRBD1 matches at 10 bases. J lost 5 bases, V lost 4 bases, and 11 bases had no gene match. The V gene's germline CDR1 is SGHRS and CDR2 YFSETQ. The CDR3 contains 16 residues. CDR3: CASSVRGTGVGTEAFF. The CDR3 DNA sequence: TGCGCCAGCAGCGTCCGGGGGACAGGGGTAGGAACTGAAGCTTTCTTT.

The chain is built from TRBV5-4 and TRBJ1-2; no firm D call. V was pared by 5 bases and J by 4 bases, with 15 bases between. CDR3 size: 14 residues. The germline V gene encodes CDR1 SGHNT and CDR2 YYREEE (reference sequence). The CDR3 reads CASRATEDVYGYTF. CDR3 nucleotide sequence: TGTGCCAGCAGGGCGACGGAAGACGTCTATGGCTACACCTTC.

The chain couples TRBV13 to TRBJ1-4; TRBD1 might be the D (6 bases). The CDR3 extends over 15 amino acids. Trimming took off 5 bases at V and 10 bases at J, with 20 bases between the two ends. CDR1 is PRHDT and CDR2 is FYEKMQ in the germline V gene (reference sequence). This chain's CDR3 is CASSAESAGGGKLFF. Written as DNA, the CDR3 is TGTGCCAGCAGCGCGGAGTCGGCGGGGGGCGGAAAACTGTTTTTT. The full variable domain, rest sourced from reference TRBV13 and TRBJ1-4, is AAGVIQSPRHLIKEKRETATLKCYPIPRHDTVYWYQQGPGQDPQFLISFYEKMQSDKGSIPDRFSAQQFSDYHSELNMSSLELGDSALYFCASSAESAGGGKLFFGSGTQLSVL.

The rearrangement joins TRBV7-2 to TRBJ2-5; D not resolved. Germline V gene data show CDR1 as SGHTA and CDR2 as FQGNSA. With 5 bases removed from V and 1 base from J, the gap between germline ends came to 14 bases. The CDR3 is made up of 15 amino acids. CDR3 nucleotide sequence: TGTGCCAGCAGCCGTCACCAGGTGGGCCAAGAGACCCAGTACTTC. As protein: CASSRHQVGQETQYF.

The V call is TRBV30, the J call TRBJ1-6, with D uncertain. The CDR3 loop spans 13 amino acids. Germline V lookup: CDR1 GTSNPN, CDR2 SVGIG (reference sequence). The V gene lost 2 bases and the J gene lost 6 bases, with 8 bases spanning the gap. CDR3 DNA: TGTGCCTGGAGTTTCGAACGTAATTCACCCCTCCACTTT. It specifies CAWSFERNSPLHF.

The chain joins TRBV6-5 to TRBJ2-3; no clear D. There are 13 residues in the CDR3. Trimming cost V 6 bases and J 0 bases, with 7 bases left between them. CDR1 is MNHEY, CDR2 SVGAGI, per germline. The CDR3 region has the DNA TGTGCCAGCAGAGCGAGGAGCACAGATACGCAGTATTTT. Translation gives CASRARSTDTQYF.

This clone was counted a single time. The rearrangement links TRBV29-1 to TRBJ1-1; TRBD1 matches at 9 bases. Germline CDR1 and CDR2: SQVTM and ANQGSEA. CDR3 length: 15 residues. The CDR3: CNQPSGTGMNTEAFF. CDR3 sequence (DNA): TGCAACCAACCCTCCGGGACAGGGATGAACACTGAAGCTTTCTTT.